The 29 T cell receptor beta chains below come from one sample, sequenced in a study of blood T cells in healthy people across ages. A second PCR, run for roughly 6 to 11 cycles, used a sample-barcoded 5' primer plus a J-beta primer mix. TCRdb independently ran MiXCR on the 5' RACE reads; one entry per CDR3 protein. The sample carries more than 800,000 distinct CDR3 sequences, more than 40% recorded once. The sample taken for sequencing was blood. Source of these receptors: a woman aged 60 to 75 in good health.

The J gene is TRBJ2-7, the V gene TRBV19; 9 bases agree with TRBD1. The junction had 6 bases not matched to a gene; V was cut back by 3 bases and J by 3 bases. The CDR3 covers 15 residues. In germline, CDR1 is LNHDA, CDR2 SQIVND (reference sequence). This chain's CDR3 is CASSIGQGRIYEQYF. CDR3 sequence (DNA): TGTGCCAGTAGTATCGGACAGGGGAGAATCTACGAGCAGTACTTC. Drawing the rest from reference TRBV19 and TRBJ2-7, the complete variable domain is DGGITQSPKYLFRKEGQNVTLSCEQNLNHDAMYWYRQDPGQGLRLIYYSQIVNDFQKGDIAEGYSVSREKKESFPLTVTSAQKNPTAFYLCASSIGQGRIYEQYFGPGTRLTVT.

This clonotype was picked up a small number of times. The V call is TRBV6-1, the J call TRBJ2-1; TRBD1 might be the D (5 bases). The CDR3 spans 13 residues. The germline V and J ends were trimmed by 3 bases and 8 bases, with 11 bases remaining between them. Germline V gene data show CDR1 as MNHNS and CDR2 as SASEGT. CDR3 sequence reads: CASSETALYEQFF. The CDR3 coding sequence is TGTGCCAGCAGTGAGACAGCTCTCTATGAGCAGTTCTTC.

CDR3 sequence (DNA): TGTGCCAGCAGTTTTCCCCGAACCGTAGACCCGAGCTCCTACAATGAGCAGTTCTTC. Its translation: CASSFPRTVDPSSYNEQFF. The chain uses TRBV12-3 or TRBV12-4 and TRBJ2-1; D call uncertain. Trimming stripped 3 bases from V and 0 bases from J, with 21 bases between. This CDR3 comprises 19 residues.

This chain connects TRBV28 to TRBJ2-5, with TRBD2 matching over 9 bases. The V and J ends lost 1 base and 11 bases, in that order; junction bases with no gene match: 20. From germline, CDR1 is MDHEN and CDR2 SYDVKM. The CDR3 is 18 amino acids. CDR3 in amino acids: CASSLSFWGQREALEQYF. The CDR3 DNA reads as TGTGCCAGCAGTTTATCCTTCTGGGGGCAGCGGGAGGCCCTTGAGCAGTACTTC.

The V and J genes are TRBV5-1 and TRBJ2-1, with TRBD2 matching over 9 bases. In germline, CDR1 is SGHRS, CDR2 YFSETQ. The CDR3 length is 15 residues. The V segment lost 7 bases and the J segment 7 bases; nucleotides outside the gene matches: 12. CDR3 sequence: CASRKEGLARNEQFF. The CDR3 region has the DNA TGCGCCAGCCGAAAAGAGGGACTAGCTCGAAATGAGCAGTTCTTC.

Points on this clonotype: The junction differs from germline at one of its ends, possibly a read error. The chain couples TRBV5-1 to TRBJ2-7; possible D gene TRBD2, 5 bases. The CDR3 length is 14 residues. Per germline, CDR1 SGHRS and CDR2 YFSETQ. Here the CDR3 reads CAGSVGVGADEQYF. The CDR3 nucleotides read TGCGCCGGCAGCGTGGGCGTGGGAGCAGACGAGCAGTACTTC.

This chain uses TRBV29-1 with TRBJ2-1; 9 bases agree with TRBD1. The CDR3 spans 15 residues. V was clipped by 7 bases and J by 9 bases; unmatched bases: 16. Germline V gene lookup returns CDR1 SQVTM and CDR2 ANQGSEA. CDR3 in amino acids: CSAESLLTQGAEQFF. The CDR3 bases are TGCAGCGCCGAATCCCTGTTGACACAGGGGGCTGAGCAGTTCTTC.

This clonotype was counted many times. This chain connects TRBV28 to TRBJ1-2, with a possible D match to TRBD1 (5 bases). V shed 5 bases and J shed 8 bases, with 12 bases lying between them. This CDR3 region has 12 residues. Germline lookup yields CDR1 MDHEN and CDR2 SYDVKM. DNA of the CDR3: TGTGCCAGCAGTCAGGGAATGGCCGGCTACACCTTC. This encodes CASSQGMAGYTF.

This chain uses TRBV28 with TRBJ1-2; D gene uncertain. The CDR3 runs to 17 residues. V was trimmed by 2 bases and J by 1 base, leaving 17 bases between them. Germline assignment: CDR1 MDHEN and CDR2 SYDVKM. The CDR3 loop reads CASSLNLNSLINYGYTF. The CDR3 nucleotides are TGTGCCAGCAGTTTAAATTTGAACAGCCTCATTAACTATGGCTACACCTTC.

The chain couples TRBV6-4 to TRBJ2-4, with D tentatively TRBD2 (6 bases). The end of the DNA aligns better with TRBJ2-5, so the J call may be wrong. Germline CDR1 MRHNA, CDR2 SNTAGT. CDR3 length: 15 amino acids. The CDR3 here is CASSPSSGVQETQYF. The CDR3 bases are TGTGCCAGCAGTCCGAGTAGCGGTGTCCAAGAGACCCAGTACTTC.

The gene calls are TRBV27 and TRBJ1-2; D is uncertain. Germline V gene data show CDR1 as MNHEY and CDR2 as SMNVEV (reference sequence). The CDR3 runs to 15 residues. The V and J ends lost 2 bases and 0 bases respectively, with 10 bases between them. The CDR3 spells CASSLGPYSNYGYTF. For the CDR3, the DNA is TGTGCCAGCAGTTTAGGTCCATATTCTAACTATGGCTACACCTTC.

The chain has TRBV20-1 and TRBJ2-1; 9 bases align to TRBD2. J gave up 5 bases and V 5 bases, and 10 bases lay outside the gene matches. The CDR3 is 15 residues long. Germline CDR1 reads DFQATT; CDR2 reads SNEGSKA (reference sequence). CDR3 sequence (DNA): TGCAGTGCTGAGGCGACTAGCGGAGAGGACAATGAGCAGTTCTTC. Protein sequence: CSAEATSGEDNEQFF.

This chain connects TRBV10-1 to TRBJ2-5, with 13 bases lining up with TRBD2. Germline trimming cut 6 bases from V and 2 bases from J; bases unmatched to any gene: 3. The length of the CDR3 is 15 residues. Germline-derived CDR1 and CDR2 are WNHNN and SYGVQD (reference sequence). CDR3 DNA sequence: TGCGCCAGCAGGGGGACTAGCGGGAAACAAGAGACCCAGTACTTC. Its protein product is CASRGTSGKQETQYF.

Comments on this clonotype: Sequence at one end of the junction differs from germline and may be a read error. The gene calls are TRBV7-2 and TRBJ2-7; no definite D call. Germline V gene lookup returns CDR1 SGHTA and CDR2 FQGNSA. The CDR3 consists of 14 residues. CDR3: CAGSLAPATYEQYF. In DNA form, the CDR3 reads TGTGCCGGCAGCTTGGCGCCCGCTACCTACGAGCAGTACTTC.

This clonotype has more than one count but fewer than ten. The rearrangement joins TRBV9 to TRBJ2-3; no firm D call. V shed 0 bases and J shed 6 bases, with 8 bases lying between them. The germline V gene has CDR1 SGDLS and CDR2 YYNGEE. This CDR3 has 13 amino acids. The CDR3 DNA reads TGTGCCAGCAGCGTAGCCCCGCGGGATACGCAGTATTTT. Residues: CASSVAPRDTQYF.

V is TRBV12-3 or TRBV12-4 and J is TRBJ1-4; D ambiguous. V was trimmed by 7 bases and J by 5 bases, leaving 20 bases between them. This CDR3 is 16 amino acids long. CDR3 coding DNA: TGTGCCAGCACCTCGTGGACGACCATCGTAAATGAAAAACTGTTTTTT. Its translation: CASTSWTTIVNEKLFF.

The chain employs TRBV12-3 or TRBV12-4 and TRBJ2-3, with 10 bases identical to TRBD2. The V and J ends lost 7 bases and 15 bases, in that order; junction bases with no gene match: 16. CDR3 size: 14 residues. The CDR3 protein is CASTASGRADVQYF. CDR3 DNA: TGTGCCAGCACCGCCAGCGGGAGGGCAGATGTGCAATATTTT.

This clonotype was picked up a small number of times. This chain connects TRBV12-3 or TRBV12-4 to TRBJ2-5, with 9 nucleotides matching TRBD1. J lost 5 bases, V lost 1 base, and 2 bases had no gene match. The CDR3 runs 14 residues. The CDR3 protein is CASSLDRGPETQYF. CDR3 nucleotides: TGTGCCAGCAGTTTAGACAGGGGGCCCGAGACCCAGTACTTC.

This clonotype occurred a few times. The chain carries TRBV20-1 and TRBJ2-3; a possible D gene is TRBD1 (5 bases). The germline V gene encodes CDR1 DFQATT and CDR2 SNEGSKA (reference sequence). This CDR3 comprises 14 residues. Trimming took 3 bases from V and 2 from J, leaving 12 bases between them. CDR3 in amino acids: CSARGRVPTDTQYF. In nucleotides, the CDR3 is TGCAGTGCTAGGGGCAGGGTTCCCACAGATACGCAGTATTTT.

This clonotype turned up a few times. The CDR3 DNA follows: TGTGCCAGCGCGGGTTTTATCGCGGATACGCAGTATTTT. Translated: CASAGFIADTQYF. J is TRBJ2-3 and V is TRBV2; perhaps TRBD2 as D (5 bases). The CDR3 is made up of 13 amino acids. Germline CDR1 reads SNHLY; CDR2 reads FYNNEI. The V and J ends lost 8 bases and 6 bases respectively, with 15 bases between them.

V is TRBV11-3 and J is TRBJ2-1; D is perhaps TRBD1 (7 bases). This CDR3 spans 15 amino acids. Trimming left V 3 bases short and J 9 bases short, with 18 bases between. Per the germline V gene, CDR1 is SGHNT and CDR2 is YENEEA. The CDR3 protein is CASSLGRTRGREQFF. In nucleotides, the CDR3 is TGTGCCAGCAGCTTGGGGAGGACAAGGGGGCGTGAGCAGTTCTTC.

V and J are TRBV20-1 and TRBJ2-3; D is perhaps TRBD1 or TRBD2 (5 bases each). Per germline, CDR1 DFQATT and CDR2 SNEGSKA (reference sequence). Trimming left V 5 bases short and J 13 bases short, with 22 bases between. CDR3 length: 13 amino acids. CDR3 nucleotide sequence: TGCAGTGCTCAATTCCCCGGGGCGGAGGTGGAGTATTTT. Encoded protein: CSAQFPGAEVEYF.

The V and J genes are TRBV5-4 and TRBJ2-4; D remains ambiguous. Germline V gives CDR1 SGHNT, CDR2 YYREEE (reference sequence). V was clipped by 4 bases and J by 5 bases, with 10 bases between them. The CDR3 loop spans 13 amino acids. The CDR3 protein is CASSKESENIQYF. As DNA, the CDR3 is TGTGCCAGCAGCAAAGAGAGTGAAAACATTCAGTACTTC.

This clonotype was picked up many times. CDR3 sequence: CASRWADTQYF. DNA of the CDR3: TGTGCCAGCCGCTGGGCAGATACGCAGTATTTT. The chain links TRBV3-1 to TRBJ2-3; no reliable D call. Trimming stripped 8 bases from V and 4 bases from J, with 7 bases between. This CDR3 comprises 11 residues. Germline CDR1 and CDR2: LGHDT and YNNKEL (reference sequence).

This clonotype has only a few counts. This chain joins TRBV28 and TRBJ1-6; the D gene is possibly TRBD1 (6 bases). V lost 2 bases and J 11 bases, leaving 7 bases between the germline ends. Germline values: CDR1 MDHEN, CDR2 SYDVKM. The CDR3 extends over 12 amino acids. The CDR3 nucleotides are TGTGCCAGCAGTTTAGACAGGACACCCCTCCACTTT. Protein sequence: CASSLDRTPLHF.

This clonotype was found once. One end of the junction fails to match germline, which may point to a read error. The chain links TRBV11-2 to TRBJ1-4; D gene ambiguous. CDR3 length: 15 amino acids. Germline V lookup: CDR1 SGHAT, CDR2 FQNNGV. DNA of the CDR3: TGTGCCAACAGCTTTATGGTCGGGCCTGGTGAAAAACTGTTTTTT. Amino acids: CANSFMVGPGEKLFF.

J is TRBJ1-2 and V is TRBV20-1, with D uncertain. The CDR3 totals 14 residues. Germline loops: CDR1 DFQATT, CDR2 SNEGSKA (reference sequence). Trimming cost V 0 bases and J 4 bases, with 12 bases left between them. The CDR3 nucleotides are TGCAGTGCTAGAGATCCGGCCGGATTCTATGGCTACACCTTC. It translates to CSARDPAGFYGYTF.

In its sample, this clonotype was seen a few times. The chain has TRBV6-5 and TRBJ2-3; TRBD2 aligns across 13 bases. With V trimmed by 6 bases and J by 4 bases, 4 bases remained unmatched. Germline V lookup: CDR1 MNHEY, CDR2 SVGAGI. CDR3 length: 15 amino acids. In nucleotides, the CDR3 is TGTGCCAGCAGCACTAGCGGGAGGGCCGCAGATACGCAGTATTTT. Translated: CASSTSGRAADTQYF.

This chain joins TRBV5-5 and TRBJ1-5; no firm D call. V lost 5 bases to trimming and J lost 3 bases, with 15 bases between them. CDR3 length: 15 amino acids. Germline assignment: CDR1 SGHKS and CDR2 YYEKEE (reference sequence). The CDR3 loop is CASSLWWDANQPQHF. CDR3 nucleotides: TGTGCCAGCAGTTTGTGGTGGGATGCCAATCAGCCCCAGCATTTT.